The next 15 T cell receptor beta chains were all read from a single sample in a study of blood T cells in healthy people across ages. Primed by a sample-barcoded 5' primer and a J-beta primer mix, a second PCR proceeded for 7 to 11 cycles. Using its own MiXCR run on the 5' RACE reads, TCRdb lists one record per CDR3 protein. The table records roughly 1,700,000 distinct CDR3 sequences, roughly 28% of them present only once. The specimen sequenced was blood. The receptor set was obtained from a woman in her 30s in good health.

This clonotype was found once. Just one base apart from a much larger clone, this may be a read error. The chain is built from TRBV15 and TRBJ1-2; D not certain. The CDR3 has 15 residues. Germline V lookup: CDR1 LNHNV, CDR2 YYDKDF (reference sequence). V lost 0 bases, J lost 2 bases, and 10 bases lay in between. The CDR3 nucleotides are TGTGCCACCAGCAGAGAGTTTTACGAAAACTATGGCTACACCTTC. Encoded protein: CATSREFYENYGYTF.

This clonotype was counted between two and nine times. The chain is built from TRBV4-2 and TRBJ1-4; perhaps TRBD1 as D (5 bases). V was pared by 0 bases and J by 8 bases, with 10 bases between. The CDR3 has 14 residues. Germline V gene data show CDR1 as LGHNA and CDR2 as YNFKEQ. This chain's CDR3 is CASSQDQGGEKLFF. CDR3 DNA sequence: TGTGCCAGCAGCCAAGACCAGGGAGGCGAAAAACTGTTTTTT.

This clonotype was recorded at least ten times. The gene calls are TRBV29-1 and TRBJ2-7, with 7 bases identical to TRBD1. Looked up from germline, CDR1 is SQVTM and CDR2 is ANQGSEA. CDR3 length: 12 residues. The V segment lost 3 bases and the J segment 5 bases; nucleotides outside the gene matches: 4. The CDR3 loop reads CSVELGGHEQYF. Here the CDR3 DNA reads TGCAGCGTTGAGCTAGGGGGCCACGAGCAGTACTTC.

The table lists this clonotype with a few counts. The chain couples TRBV7-9 to TRBJ1-6; D is undetermined. This CDR3 is built from 14 residues. V was clipped by 5 bases and J by 10 bases, with 15 bases between them. Germline loops: CDR1 SEHNR, CDR2 FQNEAQ (reference sequence). The CDR3 nucleotides are TGTGCCAGCAGCCCCCAGGCGGGTAAATCACCCCTCCACTTT. This encodes CASSPQAGKSPLHF.

This clonotype has a single count. The chain couples TRBV5-1 to TRBJ2-7; TRBD2 is a possible D gene (7 bases). The V end was cut by 4 bases, the J end by 3 bases, with 17 bases between. The CDR3 contains 15 residues. Per the germline V gene, CDR1 is SGHRS and CDR2 is YFSETQ. The DNA for the CDR3 is TGCGCCAGCAGCCCGGGGGGCCAGAGAGACTACGAGCAGTACTTC. This encodes CASSPGGQRDYEQYF.

This clonotype was seen repeatedly, ten times or more. The rearrangement joins TRBV20-1 to TRBJ2-7, with 8 bases that match TRBD1. The CDR3 contains 14 residues. V was clipped by 1 base and J by 5 bases; unmatched bases: 7. CDR1 and CDR2 (germline): DFQATT, SNEGSKA (reference sequence). The chain's CDR3 is CSARAGAGGNEQYF. DNA of the CDR3: TGCAGTGCTAGAGCTGGGGCAGGGGGCAACGAGCAGTACTTC.

About this clonotype: A much more abundant neighbour one base away suggests this may be a read error. The rearrangement uses TRBV12-3 or TRBV12-4 and TRBJ2-1; TRBD2 aligns across 9 bases. The CDR3 totals 15 residues. V lost 6 bases, J lost 7 bases, and 10 bases stayed unmatched. For the CDR3, the DNA is TGTGCCAGCAGGCCCGCGGCTGCGGGAGGGAATGAGCAGTTCTTC. Translating gives CASRPAAAGGNEQFF.

As for this clonotype: This may arise from a read error, as a much more abundant clone is one base away. This sequence joins TRBV4-3 and TRBJ2-1, with 8 bases that match TRBD2. The germline gives CDR1 LGHNA, CDR2 YSLEER. Trimming cost V 0 bases and J 10 bases; bases outside gene matches: 11. This CDR3 comprises 16 residues. CDR3 in DNA: TGCGCCAGCAGCCAAGATAGCAGCGGGAGTTGGTACGAGCAGTTCTTC. Translated: CASSQDSSGSWYEQFF.

This clonotype was observed a handful of times. The J gene is TRBJ2-1, the V gene TRBV12-3 or TRBV12-4, with D unclear. This CDR3 spans 13 amino acids. With 1 base removed from V and 8 bases from J, the gap between germline ends came to 9 bases. This CDR3 is CASSLVGRYEQFF. Written as DNA, the CDR3 is TGTGCCAGCAGTTTAGTAGGGCGGTATGAGCAGTTCTTC.

This clonotype was seen a few times. CDR3 DNA: TGTGCCAGCAGCCAAGTTCGGGAGTCCCAGCAGTACTTC. Translating gives CASSQVRESQQYF. This chain connects TRBV3-1 to TRBJ2-5; D is perhaps TRBD2 (6 bases). The V end was cut by 1 base, the J end by 11 bases, with 14 bases between. The germline V gene has CDR1 LGHDT and CDR2 YNNKEL (reference sequence). CDR3 length: 13 residues.

V and J are TRBV2 and TRBJ2-5; D gene ambiguous. Germline V gives CDR1 SNHLY, CDR2 FYNNEI. The CDR3 spans 14 residues. Trimming pared 11 bases from V and 4 bases from J, leaving 20 bases between. CDR3 DNA sequence: TGTGCCTCTCAAATCCGGCTAGTCGCAGAGACCCAGTACTTC. Its protein product is CASQIRLVAETQYF.

In this sample, this clonotype turned up a few times. The J gene is TRBJ2-1, the V gene TRBV7-9; 9 nucleotides match TRBD2. J was trimmed by 8 bases and V by 4 bases; bases with no gene match: 9. This CDR3 is built from 15 residues. Germline assignment: CDR1 SEHNR and CDR2 FQNEAQ (reference sequence). DNA for the CDR3: TGTGCCAGCAGCTCTATCGAGCGGGGGGCCTATGAGCAGTTCTTC. Its protein product is CASSSIERGAYEQFF.

The V gene is TRBV6-2 or TRBV6-3, the J gene TRBJ2-1; D remains unclear. The germline V gene encodes CDR1 MNHEY and CDR2 SVGEGT. CDR3 size: 15 residues. The V end lost 2 bases, the J end lost 2 bases, and 10 bases lay between the germline ends. CDR3 sequence: CASSYRASAYNEQFF. The CDR3 coding sequence is TGTGCCAGCAGTTACCGAGCTTCAGCCTACAATGAGCAGTTCTTC.

This clonotype occurred a few times. This rearrangement joins TRBV5-1 to TRBJ2-5; D is undetermined. Per the germline V gene, CDR1 is SGHRS and CDR2 is YFSETQ. CDR3 length: 16 residues. V shed 0 bases and J shed 0 bases, with 12 bases lying between them. CDR3 in amino acids: CASSLAYQKDQETQYF. CDR3 nucleotides: TGCGCCAGCAGCTTGGCGTATCAGAAGGACCAAGAGACCCAGTACTTC.

This clonotype was recorded many times. The rearrangement joins TRBV6-5 to TRBJ2-1, with TRBD2 matching 9 bases. Trimming at V came to 2 bases and at J to 6 bases, leaving 5 bases not matched to a gene. CDR3 length equals 15 residues. Germline V gene sequence: CDR1 MNHEY, CDR2 SVGAGI. This CDR3 reads CASSYGGGVANEQFF. The CDR3 nucleotides read TGTGCCAGCAGTTACGGCGGGGGGGTGGCCAATGAGCAGTTCTTC.